The clone carrying this T cell receptor (beta chain) has a single count. This entry belongs to a study of blood T cell repertoires in COVID-19. Data came from immunoSEQ multiplex PCR; TCRdb stores just in-frame clones and leaves some out. The sample lists 320,000 or so clones; roughly 90% were seen once. The sequenced sample consisted of PBMCs or T cells enriched from blood (not recorded which). The receptor was isolated from a man in his sixties who had recovered from COVID-19.

The CDR3 loop is CASRTTGAPGSGANVLTF. DNA for the CDR3: TGTGCCAGCAGAACTACAGGGGCCCCGGGCTCTGGGGCCAACGTCCTGACTTTC. V and J are TRBV28 and TRBJ2-6; 7 bases fit TRBD1. The CDR3 is made up of 18 amino acids. Germline trimming cut 6 bases from V and 0 bases from J; bases unmatched to any gene: 11. Germline lookup yields CDR1 MDHEN and CDR2 SYDVKM.